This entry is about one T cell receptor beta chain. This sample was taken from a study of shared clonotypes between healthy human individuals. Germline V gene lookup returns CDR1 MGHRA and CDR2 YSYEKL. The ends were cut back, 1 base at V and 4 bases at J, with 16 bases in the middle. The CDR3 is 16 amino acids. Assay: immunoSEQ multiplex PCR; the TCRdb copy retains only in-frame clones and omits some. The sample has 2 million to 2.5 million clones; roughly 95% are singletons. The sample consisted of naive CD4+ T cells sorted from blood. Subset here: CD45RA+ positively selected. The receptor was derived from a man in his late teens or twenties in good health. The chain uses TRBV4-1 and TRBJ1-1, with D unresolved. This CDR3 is CASSQAPNRFATEAFF. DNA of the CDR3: TGCGCCAGCAGCCAAGCCCCCAATCGGTTCGCCACTGAAGCTTTCTTT.